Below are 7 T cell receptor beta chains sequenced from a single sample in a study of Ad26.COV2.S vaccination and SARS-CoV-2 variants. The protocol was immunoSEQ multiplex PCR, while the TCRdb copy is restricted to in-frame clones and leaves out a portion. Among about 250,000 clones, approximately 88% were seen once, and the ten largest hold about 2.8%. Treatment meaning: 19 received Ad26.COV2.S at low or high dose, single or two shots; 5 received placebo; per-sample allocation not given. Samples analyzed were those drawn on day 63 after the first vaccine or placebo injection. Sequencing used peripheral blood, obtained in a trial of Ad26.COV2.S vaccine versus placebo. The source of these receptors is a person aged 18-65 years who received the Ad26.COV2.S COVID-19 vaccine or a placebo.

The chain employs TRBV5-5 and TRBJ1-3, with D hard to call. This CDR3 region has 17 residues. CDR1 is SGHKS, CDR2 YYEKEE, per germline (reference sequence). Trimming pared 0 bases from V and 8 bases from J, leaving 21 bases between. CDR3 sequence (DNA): TGTGCCAGCAGCTTGGAGTCTAGCGGGGTGGAGAAAGACACCATATATTTT. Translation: CASSLESSGVEKDTIYF.

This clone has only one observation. CDR3 residues: CASSSAVRETQYF. The DNA for the CDR3 is TGTGCCAGCAGCTCAGCGGTTCGGGAGACCCAGTACTTC. The chain has TRBV7-2 and TRBJ2-5; D possibly corresponds to TRBD2 (5 bases). V shed 4 bases and J shed 5 bases, with 11 bases lying between them. Germline V gene lookup returns CDR1 SGHTA and CDR2 FQGNSA. CDR3 length equals 13 residues.

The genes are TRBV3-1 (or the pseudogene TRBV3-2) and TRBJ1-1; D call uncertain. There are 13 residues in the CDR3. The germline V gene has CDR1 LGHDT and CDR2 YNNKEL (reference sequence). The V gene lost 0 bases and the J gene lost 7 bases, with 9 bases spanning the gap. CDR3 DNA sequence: TGTGCCAGCAGCCAAGACACTCTCGGTGAAGCTTTCTTT. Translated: CASSQDTLGEAFF.

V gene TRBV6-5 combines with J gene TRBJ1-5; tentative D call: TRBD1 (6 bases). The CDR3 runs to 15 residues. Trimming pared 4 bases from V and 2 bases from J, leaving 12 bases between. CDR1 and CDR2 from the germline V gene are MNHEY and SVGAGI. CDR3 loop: CASSSAGAGNQPQHF. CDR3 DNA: TGTGCCAGCAGTTCTGCAGGGGCTGGCAATCAGCCCCAGCATTTT.

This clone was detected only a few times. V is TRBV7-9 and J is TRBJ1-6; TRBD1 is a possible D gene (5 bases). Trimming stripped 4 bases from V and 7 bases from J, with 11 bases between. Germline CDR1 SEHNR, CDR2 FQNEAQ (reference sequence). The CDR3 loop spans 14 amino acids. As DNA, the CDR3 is TGTGCCAGCAGCTCCGGGACCCCAAATTCACCCCTCCACTTT. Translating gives CASSSGTPNSPLHF. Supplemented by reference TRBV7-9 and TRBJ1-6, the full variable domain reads DTGVSQNPRHKITKRGQNVTFRCDPISEHNRLYWYRQTLGQGPEFLTYFQNEAQLEKSRLLSDRFSAERPKGSFSTLEIQRTEQGDSAMYLCASSSGTPNSPLHFGNGTRLTVT.

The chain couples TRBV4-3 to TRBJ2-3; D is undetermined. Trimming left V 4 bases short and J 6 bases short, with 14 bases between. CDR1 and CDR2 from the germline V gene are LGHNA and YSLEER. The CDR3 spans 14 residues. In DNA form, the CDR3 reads TGCGCCAGCAGCCCGGACCGCTTTAGGGATACGCAGTATTTT. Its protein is CASSPDRFRDTQYF.

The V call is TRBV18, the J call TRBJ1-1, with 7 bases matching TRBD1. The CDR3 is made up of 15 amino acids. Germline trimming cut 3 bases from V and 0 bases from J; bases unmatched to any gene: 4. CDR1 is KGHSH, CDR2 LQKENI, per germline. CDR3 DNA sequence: TGTGCCAGCTCACCCGGGACAGCCCTGAACACTGAAGCTTTCTTT. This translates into CASSPGTALNTEAFF.